A selection of T cell receptor beta chains follows, all from one sample in a study of blood T cell repertoires in COVID-19. This table comes from immunoSEQ multiplex PCR, and its TCRdb copy is limited to in-frame clones, with some not included. The sample comprises roughly 200,000 clones, 90% of which are singletons, and about 0.58% rests with the top ten. What was sequenced was peripheral blood. The receptors were sampled from a man between 50 and 59 years old with acute or convalescent COVID-19. Both conserved end residues are part of each CDR3. D genes are given only for firm matches. Clone size, where shown, is once, few, many, or a class for clones that have expanded.

j_call,clone_size,cdr3_length,d_call,v_call,cdr3_aa,cdr3_nt
TRBJ2-5,.,14,.,TRBV10-3,CAISEGANQETQYF,TGTGCCATCAGTGAGGGAGCGAACCAAGAGACCCAGTACTTC
TRBJ2-1,.,14,.,TRBV28,CASSYLQGYNEQFF,TGTGCCAGCAGTTATTTACAGGGTTACAATGAGCAGTTCTTC
TRBJ2-7,.,14,TRBD1,TRBV2,CASSEWGTGYEQYF,TGTGCCAGCAGTGAATGGGGGACAGGGTACGAGCAGTACTTC
TRBJ2-7,.,16,TRBD2,TRBV18,CASSPRTSGFTYEQYF,TGTGCCAGCTCACCAAGGACTAGCGGGTTTACCTACGAGCAGTACTTC
TRBJ2-2,once,13,.,TRBV7-3,CASSQNDAGELFF,TGTGCCAGCAGCCAGAACGATGCCGGGGAGCTGTTTTTT
TRBJ2-3,.,15,TRBD2,TRBV10-3,CATLEAGGPADTQYF,TGTGCCACTTTAGAGGCGGGAGGGCCCGCAGATACGCAGTATTTT
TRBJ2-2,.,16,TRBD2,TRBV7-2,CASSPLEAGGTGELFF,TGTGCCAGCAGCCCTCTTGAAGCGGGGGGCACCGGGGAGCTGTTTTTT
TRBJ1-5,.,15,TRBD1,TRBV10-3,CAISETGQGGQPQHF,TGTGCCATCAGTGAGACGGGACAGGGAGGACAGCCCCAGCATTTT
TRBJ2-1,.,15,.,TRBV28,CASSFRGGSNNEQFF,TGTGCCAGCAGTTTCCGGGGAGGTTCGAACAATGAGCAGTTCTTC
TRBJ2-1,.,15,TRBD2,TRBV24-1,CATSDSSGGINEQFF,TGTGCCACCAGTGATTCGTCCGGGGGGATTAATGAGCAGTTCTTC
TRBJ2-2,.,16,TRBD2,TRBV5-4,CASSLSGGRAAGELFF,TGTGCCAGCAGCTTGTCAGGCGGGAGAGCCGCCGGGGAGCTGTTTTTT
TRBJ2-1,.,13,.,TRBV28,CASSGAGVNEQFF,TGTGCCAGCAGTGGGGCCGGCGTGAATGAGCAGTTCTTC
TRBJ1-2,.,14,.,TRBV27,CASSLSADYYGYTF,TGTGCCAGCAGTTTATCGGCAGATTATTATGGCTACACCTTC
TRBJ2-7,.,13,TRBD1,TRBV19,CASSMGQGDEQYF,TGTGCCAGTAGTATGGGACAGGGGGACGAGCAGTACTTC
TRBJ2-7,.,15,.,TRBV19,CASSTLAGAHREQYF,TGTGCCAGTAGTACCCTAGCAGGGGCTCATAGGGAGCAGTACTTC
TRBJ1-2,.,15,.,TRBV9,CASSVVDGGSYGYTF,TGTGCCAGCAGCGTAGTTGATGGGGGCTCATATGGCTACACCTTC
TRBJ2-6,.,16,TRBD1,TRBV19,CASSSPGQSGANVLTF,TGTGCCAGTAGTTCACCGGGACAGTCTGGGGCCAACGTCCTGACTTTC
TRBJ1-3,.,14,.,TRBV9,CASSRGGAGNTIYF,TGTGCCAGCAGCCGGGGAGGGGCTGGAAACACCATATATTTT
TRBJ1-2,.,16,.,TRBV7-9,CASSLPPGQRLGGYTF,TGTGCCAGCAGCCTACCTCCGGGACAACGCCTGGGGGGCTACACCTTC
TRBJ1-1,.,14,TRBD1,TRBV10-3,CAITQDRGGTEAFF,TGTGCCATCACCCAAGACAGGGGAGGGACTGAAGCTTTCTTT
TRBJ1-2,many,14,.,TRBV7-9,CASSFSHPQEGYTF,TGTGCCAGCAGCTTTTCACACCCACAGGAAGGCTACACCTTC
TRBJ1-1,.,15,TRBD1,TRBV5-1,CASSQPTGATTEAFF,TGCGCCAGCAGCCAACCGACAGGGGCTACCACTGAAGCTTTCTTT
TRBJ1-1,.,14,TRBD1,TRBV9,CASSPWDRNTEAFF,TGTGCCAGCAGCCCCTGGGACAGGAACACTGAAGCTTTCTTT
TRBJ1-2,.,15,.,TRBV14,CASSPDFWDSNGYTF,TGTGCCAGCAGCCCCGATTTTTGGGACTCGAATGGCTACACCTTC
TRBJ1-4,once,15,TRBD1,TRBV4-3,CASSPGGRGNEKLFF,TGCGCCAGCAGCCCCGGGGGCAGGGGGAATGAAAAACTGTTTTTT
TRBJ2-3,.,16,TRBD2,TRBV19,CASSIGEGTNTDTQYF,TGTGCCAGTAGTATAGGAGAAGGGACTAACACAGATACGCAGTATTTT
TRBJ2-3,.,12,.,TRBV18,CASSRGTDTQYF,TGTGCCAGCTCCCGCGGCACAGATACGCAGTATTTT
TRBJ1-5,.,11,.,TRBV29-1,CSPYSDQPQHF,TGCAGCCCGTATTCCGATCAGCCCCAGCATTTT
TRBJ1-1,.,13,.,TRBV7-6,CASSQGIDTEAFF,TGTGCCAGCAGCCAGGGGATTGACACTGAAGCTTTCTTT
TRBJ2-2,.,14,TRBD2,TRBV29-1,CSVKAGRGTGELFF,TGCAGCGTGAAAGCGGGACGGGGCACCGGGGAGCTGTTTTTT
TRBJ2-1,.,18,TRBD2,TRBV5-4,CASSLGLAGGGSYNEQFF,TGTGCCAGCAGCTTGGGACTAGCGGGAGGGGGCTCCTACAATGAGCAGTTCTTC
TRBJ1-2,.,14,TRBD1,TRBV19,CASRRGTEAYGYTF,TGTGCCAGTAGGCGAGGGACAGAAGCCTATGGCTACACCTTC
TRBJ1-5,.,14,.,TRBV19,CASSLARGNQPQHF,TGTGCCAGTAGTCTTGCCAGGGGAAATCAGCCCCAGCATTTT
TRBJ2-7,.,16,TRBD2,TRBV5-6,CASSLGLAGTLGEQYF,TGTGCCAGCAGCTTGGGACTAGCGGGCACCTTGGGGGAGCAGTACTTC